This TCR beta chain was identified in a study of cytomegalovirus exposure and HLA in healthy donors (dated by TCRdb to about 2017). Regarding the study in general: An earlier analysis of roughly 630 of the donors reported 276 Gb of sequence data and around 110 million unique TCR beta sequences from some 180 million T cells. Roughly 300 gigabases of sequencing data and approximately 80 million unique TCR sequences were included in an early release covering roughly 600 HLA-typed donors. The genetic ancestry cluster associated with self-reported Caucasian donors included 81% of the roughly 380 genotyped donors. The study aimed to test whether signatures of past pathogen exposure could be identified by cataloging public T cell receptors. The T cell repertoires of 666 subjects were profiled by immunosequencing and related to cytomegalovirus serostatus. Besides the first cohort of 500 to 700 subjects, a separate validation cohort made up of about 120 different subjects was used. To predict cytomegalovirus infection status, the study combined high-throughput TCR immunosequencing, statistical association of individual TCRs with disease status, and machine learning. To study patterns of TCR occurrence, a later analysis re-analyzed previously published TCR beta repertoires from 600 to 750 donors and added high-resolution HLA genotyping. In the later analysis, no new phenotypic data were used to find candidate immune exposures; instead, reliance was placed on TCR beta sequences and their occurrence across donors. In an earlier analysis of 500 to 650 of the donors, high-throughput TCR beta sequencing was used to judge whether each TCR beta V gene segment behaved as functional or pseudogenic. Donor age, sex, ethnicity and CMV serostatus were compiled together with the repertoire data. Genome-wide SNP genotypes for about 65% of the 666 donors were used in a later genetic analysis, which treated that subset as a discovery cohort. All discovery cohort repertoires had been generated using a single sequencing platform. Both class I and class II loci were covered by HLA typing, at four-digit resolution. The number of typed donors differed by locus: 629-630 for A, B, C, DRB1 and DQB1; 522 for DQA1; 606 for DPA1; and around 470 for DPB1. Five DR-DQ haplotypes were handled as single units for association and clustering because linkage in the cohort was strong. Among some 400 genotyped donors of the cohort, an average of around 220,000 unique TCR beta nucleotide sequences was sequenced per donor, of which about 18% were non-productive.

Study-level results and caveats: In an earlier analysis of under 600 of the donors, most TCR beta V segments were observed in productive rearrangements about 87% or about 30% of the time, broadly matching IMGT annotations. The classifier was reported to diagnose cytomegalovirus status with high specificity and sensitivity in both the original cohort and the validation cohort. Most TCR sequences were seen in very few donors, while some public TCRs were found in many individuals. The authors suggested that the approach could potentially be extended to other disease states and immunological phenotypes. A later analysis found that most CMV-associated TCR beta chains appeared HLA-restricted, with HLA associations seemingly driven largely by CMV exposure. A further reported finding was that TCR beta sequences accurately predicted the HLA-A and HLA-B alleles for most subjects in the first cohort. For the cohort, immune exposure information was limited to CMV serostatus. When HLA alleles, especially DR and DQ, strongly co-occurred, TCR associations were difficult to assign to individual alleles. Linkage disequilibrium might explain the correlated functional status among segregating V segments, but an unknown experimental factor could not be ruled out. A total of 150 to 200 TCR beta chains were listed by the study as associated with cytomegalovirus. In a later analysis, HLA-associated TCR beta chains showed more clonal expansion and lower generation probabilities than non-associated chains that were equally common. In vitro tests confirmed that a few of the cytomegalovirus-associated TCR beta chains recognize cytomegalovirus antigens. Several of the top co-occurrence clusters appeared to be linked to parvovirus B19, influenza, CMV and Epstein-Barr virus, according to a later analysis. A later genetic analysis associated a missense DCLRE1C variant with V-gene and J-gene trimming of TCR beta chains, and an independent cohort replicated the association. The sequencing pipeline was judged likely to have produced a cluster of highly shared sequence variants as a technical artifact. Because counts were too low, some 16 rarely observed V segments, including chromosome 9 orphons, were excluded from the earlier analysis of about 500 of the donors. Some IMGT-functional V segments, including TRBV6-2 and TRBV6-3, could not be told apart with the 87-base-pair reads, so those segments were excluded. Specific HLA alleles were associated with 16,951 TCR beta sequences at a false discovery rate of 0.05 in a later analysis. Because HLA typing was unavailable for some donors at each locus, only the typed subset was used in association tests. Presence/absence analyses assumed roughly uniform sequencing depth across donors, an assumption that may not hold. In this cohort, only TCR beta chains were sequenced, and detectable features were limited by the absence of alpha or paired-chain data. According to a later genetic analysis, donors in an Asian-associated ancestry cluster had fewer N-insertions in productive TCRs than the approximately 670-donor mean. In a later analysis, TCR association rates were found to vary across HLA loci, with the most associated TCRs seen for DRB1 alleles and the fewest for HLA-C alleles.

Library method: the immunoSEQ multiplex PCR assay. For the multiplex PCR, a mixture combining 60 forward primers for TCR Vbeta segments and 13 reverse primers for TCR Jbeta segments was used. The CDR3 region of rearranged TCR beta genes was amplified from genomic DNA with a multiplex PCR assay. On the Illumina HiSeq System, the amplified TCR beta libraries were sequenced as 87-base-pair reads. As for the authors' bioinformatics: A later analysis tallied 80 million to 95 million unique TCR beta chains across the 610 or so repertoires, and approximately 12 million of those chains were shared by two or more donors. Raw reads were error-corrected and collapsed into unique sequences by a nearest-neighbor algorithm in which closely related sequences were merged to remove PCR and sequencing errors. To assign V, D and J gene segments, CDR3 sequences were aligned to IMGT reference sequences. For a sequence to be retained, a match of at least six nucleotides to both a V gene segment and a J gene segment was required. A rearrangement counted as productive if the CDR3 had no stop codons and remained in frame with V and J, and every other rearrangement counted as non-productive. Following IMGT convention, CDR3 was defined as the stretch from the second conserved V-encoded cysteine to the conserved J-encoded phenylalanine. The earlier analysis of 450 to 750 of the donors excluded any sequence lacking an unambiguous match to a single V gene segment. In an earlier analysis of almost 600 of the donors, a V segment was called functional when productive rearrangements were above 56.7%, and segregating when the standard deviation between donors exceeded 5%. To diagnose cytomegalovirus status from the catalog of TCR beta chain sequences, a statistical classification framework was built. A later analysis assigned V and J genes by comparing TCR nucleotide sequences with IMGT/GENE-DB human TR gene sequences. Using the TCRdist pipeline, a later analysis assigned CDR3 sequences along with most-parsimonious VDJ recombination scenarios. In a later analysis, each TCR beta chain was defined by its CDR3 amino acid sequence together with its V-gene family, and reads lacking a unique V-gene family were excluded. In a later analysis, 500 to 650 highly shared, low-generation-probability nucleotide sequences were removed to address suspected cross-contamination and a sequencing artifact. For each public chain, a later analysis derived a clonal expansion index from normalized ranks of inferred template counts within each repertoire. In a later analysis, generation probabilities were computed with a VDJ recombination model fitted to out-of-frame rearrangements, and the resulting probabilities were checked against IGoR. Hypergeometric tests were used in a later analysis to score TCR-TCR, TCR-HLA and TCR-CMV co-occurrence, with a repertoire-size bias correction applied to the TCR pairs. A later analysis estimated false discovery rates by permuting HLA or CMV assignments 20 times. In a later analysis, co-occurring TCRs were grouped using DBSCAN, with TCRdist sequence similarity added in when clustering inside HLA-allele-positive subsets. Repertoires with fewer than 30,000 or more than 120,000 public chains were left out of co-occurrence clustering, as were five repertoires with anomalous nucleotide sharing. TCRdb took this table from immuneACCESS and kept in-frame rearrangements with V and J called. Such tables lack part of the clones; where checked against another copy, unresolved V genes explain under half of the gap, and the rest is unexplained. Clonal size and the V and J genes are those of that table, whereas D and trimming came from the DNA. The sample profile shows 100,000 or so clones; roughly four fifths of them were found once. In total, the top ten clones hold approximately 3.6% of the sample.

The cohort comprised several hundred healthy bone marrow donors. All cohort members were sampled while nominally healthy, although unrecorded immune exposures were likely present. The donor tested CMV seropositive and was one of the 289 seropositive cohort members. A peripheral blood sample was collected from each donor, and TCR beta sequencing was performed on peripheral blood mononuclear cells. The Qiagen DNeasy Blood Extraction Kit was used to extract genomic DNA from the blood cell samples. The germline V gene (reference sequence) gives CDR1 as MNHNY and CDR2 as SVGAGI. The CDR3 sequence holds 14 residues, the cysteine and phenylalanine included. Here the CDR3 DNA is all that survives: 42 bases in frame from base 1. V is pared back by 5 bases and J by 1 base, with 9 bases lying between the germline termini. This clone was detected a few times. Its specific antigen is unknown. Per-nucleotide qualities are absent, and no much larger clonotype sits a single base away.

What was sequenced was PBMCs. The chain couples TRBV6-6 to TRBJ1-5; perhaps TRBD1 is the D gene, with 5 bases matching. The TCR sequence derives from a man aged 30-40 years in good health and CMV-seropositive. The nucleotide sequence reads TGTGCCAGCAGTACGCGACAGAGCAATCAGCCCCAGCATTTT. Its translation is CASSTRQSNQPQHF.